This TCR beta chain was retrieved from a study of post-analysis software for immune sequencing data. Study summary: Recorded subtypes: relapsing-remitting, secondary progressive, progressive-relapsing; some patients unannotated.

Prepared libraries of TCR beta cDNA carried unique molecular identifiers. From the PCR reads, TCRdb called clonotypes with MiXCR, one entry per CDR3 protein. The table lists some 890,000 distinct CDR3 sequences, roughly 50% of them singletons. With respect to this clonotype: Its matching antigen is unknown.

The CDR3 covers 15 residues. Germline assignment: CDR1 MDHEN and CDR2 SYDVKM. V lost 5 bases to trimming and J lost 3 bases, with 16 bases between them. The study's findings and limits: Controls showed significantly higher normalized Chao1 diversity than did multiple sclerosis patients. Higher frequency in patients than in controls was seen for about 5 TRBV segments, with TRBV5-6, TRBV5-1 and TRBV20-1 among them. The F measure placed samples prepared in the same batch into strongly shared clusters.

The sample taken for sequencing was blood. This chain uses TRBV28 with TRBJ1-1; D is undetermined. This TCR was sampled from a girl aged 5-17 years with multiple sclerosis. The CDR3 loop is CASSPTKFGDTEAFF. In nucleotides, the CDR3 is TGTGCCAGCAGTCCGACGAAATTCGGTGACACTGAAGCTTTCTTT.